These 21 T cell receptor beta chains were all obtained from the same sample, sequenced in a study of shared clonotypes between healthy human individuals. Sequencing used immunoSEQ multiplex PCR; TCRdb keeps in-frame clones, though not all of them. This table holds 470,000 or so clones, roughly 80% found once. The sample consisted of PBMCs. Every receptor here comes from a woman between 35 and 50 years old in good health. Some clones in this sample may be carry-over from other donors' samples.

This clone has a single count. The chain is built from TRBV6-5 and TRBJ1-2; D unresolved. With 0 bases removed from V and 2 bases from J, the gap between germline ends came to 7 bases. The CDR3 extends over 14 amino acids. CDR1 and CDR2 from the germline V gene are MNHEY and SVGAGI. The CDR3 DNA follows: TGTGCCAGCAGTTACTCGGGCGGAAACTATGGCTACACCTTC. Protein product: CASSYSGGNYGYTF.

The chain couples TRBV7-3 to TRBJ2-5, with 10 bases fitting TRBD2. The CDR3 extends over 15 amino acids. Germline V gives CDR1 SGHTA, CDR2 FQGTGA. V gave up 5 bases and J gave up 5 bases; unmatched junction bases: 8. This chain's CDR3 is CASSPQLAGRETQYF. In DNA form, the CDR3 reads TGTGCCAGCAGCCCCCAACTAGCGGGGAGGGAGACCCAGTACTTC.

The chain is built from TRBV6-1 and TRBJ1-2; D call uncertain. The V and J ends lost 8 bases and 3 bases respectively, with 10 bases between them. Germline values: CDR1 MNHNS, CDR2 SASEGT. The length of the CDR3 is 12 residues. CDR3 nucleotide sequence: TGTGCCAGCGGTAAGGTAGACTATGGCTACACCTTC. It codes for CASGKVDYGYTF.

On this clone itself: A far bigger clonotype differs at one base, so this is likely a read error. The chain employs TRBV30 and TRBJ2-1, with D uncertain. Germline assignment: CDR1 GTSNPN and CDR2 SVGIG (reference sequence). This CDR3 is 13 amino acids long. Deletions cut 7 bases from V and 4 bases from J, with 14 bases between. CDR3 sequence: CALENAVYNEQFF. In DNA, the CDR3 is TGTGCCTTGGAGAACGCAGTTTACAATGAGCAGTTCTTC.

V and J are TRBV4-1 and TRBJ2-7; tentatively, D is TRBD2 (5 bases). V lost 4 bases and J 7 bases, leaving 17 bases between the germline ends. This CDR3 spans 14 amino acids. Looked up from germline, CDR1 is MGHRA and CDR2 is YSYEKL. The CDR3 bases are TGCGCCAGCAGCCTAGCGTTAGAACGCGGGGAGCAGTACTTC. Protein: CASSLALERGEQYF.

CDR3 bases: TGTGCCAGCAGCCGAGCGGGAGTATCAGATACGCAGTATTTT. Its protein is CASSRAGVSDTQYF. V and J are TRBV27 and TRBJ2-3, with 8 bases fitting TRBD2. The CDR3 covers 14 residues. V shed 6 bases, J shed 4 bases, and the junction held 6 bases outside the gene matches. Germline CDR1 and CDR2: MNHEY and SMNVEV (reference sequence).

V gene TRBV7-2 combines with J gene TRBJ2-2, with 7 bases aligning to TRBD2. With V trimmed by 5 bases and J by 4 bases, 10 bases remained unmatched. The CDR3 runs to 16 residues. Germline assignment: CDR1 SGHTA and CDR2 FQGNSA. The CDR3 is CASSAHDAGVTGELFF. The DNA for the CDR3 is TGTGCCAGCAGCGCCCATGATGCGGGGGTCACCGGGGAGCTGTTTTTT.

The J gene is TRBJ2-3, the V gene TRBV5-1, with D unclear. Germline CDR1 reads SGHRS; CDR2 reads YFSETQ. The CDR3 is 13 amino acids. The V gene lost 0 bases and the J gene lost 7 bases, with 9 bases spanning the gap. Written as DNA, the CDR3 is TGCGCCAGCAGCTTGGATCAGACCAATACGCAGTATTTT. Translating gives CASSLDQTNTQYF.

The rearrangement joins TRBV5-1 to TRBJ1-1; D perhaps matches TRBD1 (6 bases). The germline V gene has CDR1 SGHRS and CDR2 YFSETQ. This CDR3 has 14 amino acids. With 5 bases removed from V and 1 base from J, the gap between germline ends came to 12 bases. CDR3 sequence: CASRFGGANTEAFF. In DNA, the CDR3 is TGCGCCAGCAGATTTGGGGGGGCGAACACTGAAGCTTTCTTT. The complete variable domain, with remaining parts taken from reference TRBV5-1 and TRBJ1-1, reads KAGVTQTPRYLIKTRGQQVTLSCSPISGHRSVSWYQQTPGQGLQFLFEYFSETQRNKGNFPGRFSGRQFSNSRSEMNVSTLELGDSALYLCASRFGGANTEAFFGQGTRLTVV.

This clone occurred many times. Other DNA variants within this sample encode the same CDR3. This chain links TRBV11-2 with TRBJ2-7, with TRBD1 matching over 11 bases. The CDR3 is made up of 15 amino acids. The germline V gene encodes CDR1 SGHAT and CDR2 FQNNGV. J gave up 5 bases and V 5 bases, and 8 bases lay outside the gene matches. CDR3 sequence: CASSPRGGQGDEQYF. The CDR3, as DNA: TGTGCCAGCAGCCCTCGCGGGGGACAGGGGGACGAGCAGTACTTC.

The chain is built from TRBV7-2 and TRBJ1-5, with D unresolved. The V end lost 5 bases, the J end lost 3 bases, and 8 bases lay between the germline ends. Germline V CDR1 and CDR2: SGHTA, FQGNSA. This CDR3 spans 13 amino acids. The CDR3: CASSPRPNQPQHF. In nucleotides, the CDR3 is TGTGCCAGCAGCCCCAGACCCAATCAGCCCCAGCATTTT.

As DNA, the CDR3 is TGTGCCAGCAGCACTCAGACGAATCTAGGGGACGAGCAGTACTTC. Translation gives CASSTQTNLGDEQYF. V and J are TRBV13 and TRBJ2-7; D might be TRBD1 (5 bases). CDR1 is PRHDT, CDR2 FYEKMQ, per germline (reference sequence). V lost 5 bases to trimming and J lost 5 bases, with 19 bases between them. The CDR3 spans 15 residues.

This sequence joins TRBV6-5 and TRBJ2-6, with D unresolved. CDR3 length: 15 amino acids. Trimming shortened V by 5 bases and J by 1 base, and 9 bases separated the two germline ends. Germline values: CDR1 MNHEY, CDR2 SVGAGI. CDR3 DNA sequence: TGTGCCAGCAGTAAAAGGGTTTCTGGGGCCAACGTCCTGACTTTC. This codes for CASSKRVSGANVLTF.

This clone has just one count. The chain uses TRBV18 and TRBJ2-1; 10 bases align to TRBD1. The CDR3 totals 15 residues. Germline-derived CDR1 and CDR2 are KGHSH and LQKENI. V trimming: 4 bases; J trimming: 4 bases; junction bases outside the gene matches: 4. The CDR3 spells CASSLDRGAYNEQFF. The CDR3 nucleotides read TGTGCCAGCTCACTGGACAGGGGGGCGTACAATGAGCAGTTCTTC.

A few counts support this clone. The V call is TRBV5-1, the J call TRBJ2-5, with D perhaps TRBD1 (6 bases). Trimming stripped 2 bases from V and 2 bases from J, with 10 bases between. This CDR3 has 14 residues. Germline-derived CDR1 and CDR2 are SGHRS and YFSETQ. The CDR3 region is CASSFGQRQETQYF. In DNA form, the CDR3 reads TGCGCCAGCAGCTTTGGACAGAGACAAGAGACCCAGTACTTC.

CDR3: CASSIGPGWNEQFF. For the CDR3, the DNA is TGTGCCAGTAGTATAGGTCCAGGGTGGAATGAGCAGTTCTTC. V and J are TRBV19 and TRBJ2-1, with a tentative D call TRBD1 (5 bases). Germline lookup yields CDR1 LNHDA and CDR2 SQIVND (reference sequence). The length of the CDR3 is 14 residues. V was clipped by 1 base and J by 7 bases, with 11 bases between them. Full variable domain (remainder filled in from reference TRBV19 and TRBJ2-1): DGGITQSPKYLFRKEGQNVTLSCEQNLNHDAMYWYRQDPGQGLRLIYYSQIVNDFQKGDIAEGYSVSREKKESFPLTVTSAQKNPTAFYLCASSIGPGWNEQFFGPGTRLTVL.

The genes are TRBV19 and TRBJ2-2; D remains ambiguous. The CDR3 is made up of 13 amino acids. V was cut by 3 bases and J by 5 bases, with 7 bases left in between. Germline V CDR1 and CDR2: LNHDA, SQIVND (reference sequence). The CDR3 here is CASSMWGTGELFF. The CDR3 bases are TGTGCCAGTAGTATGTGGGGTACCGGGGAGCTGTTTTTT. The full variable domain, completed using reference TRBV19 and TRBJ2-2, is DGGITQSPKYLFRKEGQNVTLSCEQNLNHDAMYWYRQDPGQGLRLIYYSQIVNDFQKGDIAEGYSVSREKKESFPLTVTSAQKNPTAFYLCASSMWGTGELFFGEGSRLTVL.

J is TRBJ2-1 and V is TRBV7-9, with 13 nucleotides matching TRBD2. The V gene end was trimmed by 6 bases and the J gene end by 0 bases; junction bases not matched to a gene: 8. The CDR3 sequence is 18 residues long. From germline, CDR1 is SEHNR and CDR2 FQNEAQ (reference sequence). The CDR3 loop is CASSGPTSGRSSYNEQFF. The CDR3 nucleotides are TGTGCCAGCAGTGGCCCGACTAGCGGGAGGAGCTCCTACAATGAGCAGTTCTTC. Looking up the rest from reference TRBV7-9 and TRBJ2-1 gives the full variable domain: DTGVSQNPRHKITKRGQNVTFRCDPISEHNRLYWYRQTLGQGPEFLTYFQNEAQLEKSRLLSDRFSAERPKGSFSTLEIQRTEQGDSAMYLCASSGPTSGRSSYNEQFFGPGTRLTVL.

This sequence joins TRBV5-8 and TRBJ2-5, with a weak D call TRBD1 (6 bases). Germline V gene sequence: CDR1 SGHTS, CDR2 YDEGEE. The CDR3 runs 16 residues. V lost 3 bases to trimming and J lost 2 bases, with 17 bases between them. CDR3: CASSSLASQGQETQYF. In DNA form, the CDR3 reads TGTGCCAGCAGCTCGTTGGCCTCCCAGGGGCAAGAGACCCAGTACTTC.

This chain connects TRBV4-1 to TRBJ2-2, with 9 bases aligning to TRBD1. The junction had 5 bases not matched to a gene; V was cut back by 5 bases and J by 1 base. This CDR3 contains 16 residues. From germline, CDR1 is MGHRA and CDR2 YSYEKL. For the CDR3, the DNA is TGCGCCAGCAGCAAACCGGGACAGGGGAACACCGGGGAGCTGTTTTTT. Its protein is CASSKPGQGNTGELFF.

This chain connects TRBV9 to TRBJ2-3; D gene uncertain. V was cut by 0 bases and J by 1 base, with 9 bases left in between. This CDR3 is 15 amino acids long. The germline V gene encodes CDR1 SGDLS and CDR2 YYNGEE. The CDR3 spells CASSVDSSGTDTQYF. The DNA of the CDR3 is TGTGCCAGCAGCGTAGATAGCTCGGGCACAGATACGCAGTATTTT.